This is a list of T cell receptor beta chains from one sample in a study of OX40 agonist ivuxolimab in advanced cancers. Clones were sequenced by immunoSEQ multiplex PCR, and TCRdb holds only the in-frame ones, with some missing. The table lists about 99,000 clones, roughly 90% of them singletons, with roughly 0.31% in the top ten. The specimen was CD4+ or CD8+ T cells sorted from blood, collected in a trial of the OX40 agonist ivuxolimab. Receptors were obtained from an adult with an advanced solid tumor such as melanoma, head and neck, liver or kidney cancer. The CDR3 runs from the conserved cysteine through the conserved F or W. The D gene is left open where the match is weak. The size entry is marked missing in some rows and otherwise reads once, few, many or a size class.

CDR3 protein | CDR3 DNA | J gene | D gene | clone size | V gene
CASSRWDGAEAFF | TGTGCCAGCAGCCGGTGGGACGGAGCTGAAGCTTTCTTT | TRBJ1-1 | NA | NA | TRBV6-6
CASRHGQGGINNEQFF | TGTGCCAGCAGACACGGACAGGGCGGGATAAACAATGAGCAGTTCTTC | TRBJ2-1 | TRBD1 | NA | TRBV9
CASSEMATSSYNEQFF | TGTGCCAGCAGTGAGATGGCTACTAGCTCCTACAATGAGCAGTTCTTC | TRBJ2-1 | NA | once | TRBV25-1
CASSISGTGVTGELFF | TGTGCCAGCTCAATTTCCGGGACAGGGGTCACCGGGGAGCTGTTTTTT | TRBJ2-2 | TRBD1 | NA | TRBV18
CASSFTGGEQFF | TGTGCCAGCAGCTTCACGGGGGGCGAGCAGTTCTTC | TRBJ2-1 | NA | NA | TRBV11-3
CASSEWRSPPVGQYF | TGTGCCAGCAGTGAATGGAGGAGTCCCCCGGTGGGGCAGTATTTT | TRBJ2-3 | NA | NA | TRBV25-1
CASGGGRQYGYTF | TGTGCCAGCGGCGGGGGACGTCAGTATGGCTACACCTTC | TRBJ1-2 | NA | many | TRBV2
CASSKKRESWETQYF | TGTGCCAGCAGCAAAAAGCGGGAGAGCTGGGAGACCCAGTACTTC | TRBJ2-5 | TRBD2 | NA | TRBV5-4
CASSVCTDTQYF | TGTGCCAGCAGTGTCTGCACAGATACGCAGTATTTT | TRBJ2-3 | NA | NA | TRBV10-3
CASSPGQTWGYQETQYF | TGTGCCAGCAGCCCGGGACAAACCTGGGGGTACCAAGAGACCCAGTACTTC | TRBJ2-5 | NA | NA | TRBV9
CASSPAGTSGYNEQFF | TGTGCCAGCAGCCCGGCCGGGACTAGCGGTTACAATGAGCAGTTCTTC | TRBJ2-1 | TRBD2 | NA | TRBV7-2
CASSFSGTAMVF | TGTGCCAGCAGCTTTTCCGGGACAGCTATGGTCTTC | TRBJ1-2 | TRBD1 | NA | TRBV7-3
CASSFGASGVQETQYF | TGCGCCAGCAGCTTTGGAGCTAGCGGGGTCCAAGAGACCCAGTACTTC | TRBJ2-5 | TRBD2 | NA | TRBV5-1
CASRRDSEETQYF | TGTGCCAGCAGGAGAGACTCCGAAGAGACCCAGTACTTC | TRBJ2-5 | NA | NA | TRBV7-9
CASSWRGRIHEQYF | TGTGCCAGCAGCTGGAGGGGGCGCATCCACGAGCAGTACTTC | TRBJ2-7 | NA | NA | TRBV5-4
CASSPLEVYNEQFF | TGTGCCAGCAGTCCACTCGAGGTCTACAATGAGCAGTTCTTC | TRBJ2-1 | NA | NA | TRBV27
CASSLTGWSNTGELFF | TGCGCCAGCAGCTTGACAGGGTGGTCGAACACCGGGGAGCTGTTTTTT | TRBJ2-2 | NA | NA | TRBV5-1
CASSLLAGSYNEQFF | TGTGCCAGCAGCTTATTGGCGGGATCTTACAATGAGCAGTTCTTC | TRBJ2-1 | NA | NA | TRBV7-8
CALISGRAPMYEQYF | TGTGCCTTAATTAGCGGGAGGGCCCCTATGTACGAGCAGTACTTC | TRBJ2-7 | TRBD2 | NA | TRBV30
CASSIGTSNNEQFF | TGTGCCAGTAGTATCGGGACTAGCAACAATGAGCAGTTCTTC | TRBJ2-1 | TRBD2 | few | TRBV19
CASRGGARGEQYF | TGTGCCAGCAGGGGGGGGGCACGGGGTGAGCAGTACTTC | TRBJ2-7 | NA | NA | TRBV28
CASSSQALTPNEQFF | TGTGCCAGCAGTTCCCAGGCCCTCACCCCCAATGAGCAGTTCTTC | TRBJ2-1 | NA | NA | TRBV28
CASSRTGTSGTGELFF | TGTGCCAGTAGTAGGACCGGGACTAGTGGAACCGGGGAGCTGTTTTTT | TRBJ2-2 | TRBD2 | NA | TRBV19
CASSVDGTRSSGNTIYF | TGTGCCAGCAGCGTAGATGGGACTCGGAGCTCTGGAAACACCATATATTTT | TRBJ1-3 | NA | NA | TRBV9
CASSPTGNTEAFF | TGTGCCAGCAGCCCGACAGGAAACACTGAAGCTTTCTTT | TRBJ1-1 | NA | NA | TRBV7-3
CASSLGRNYEQYF | TGTGCCAGCAGCTTGGGGCGGAACTACGAGCAGTACTTC | TRBJ2-7 | NA | NA | TRBV5-8
CASSEPPGQGDDIQYF | TGTGCCAGCAGTGAACCCCCAGGACAGGGCGACGACATTCAGTACTTC | TRBJ2-4 | TRBD1 | NA | TRBV2
CASSVLAASYNEQFF | TGTGCCAGCAGCGTACTAGCGGCCTCCTACAATGAGCAGTTCTTC | TRBJ2-1 | TRBD2 | once | TRBV7-2
CASSGPGTGARINQPQHF | TGTGCCAGCAGTGGGCCCGGGACAGGGGCTAGAATCAATCAGCCCCAGCATTTT | TRBJ1-5 | TRBD1 | NA | TRBV6-1
CASSSGQGGYEQYF | TGTGCCAGCAGCTCCGGACAGGGGGGCTACGAGCAGTACTTC | TRBJ2-7 | TRBD1 | NA | TRBV5-4
CASRESSSTDTQYF | TGTGCCAGCAGGGAGTCTTCTAGCACAGATACGCAGTATTTT | TRBJ2-3 | NA | NA | TRBV5-4
CASSLVGPVGSYEQYF | TGTGCCAGCAGCTTAGTTGGACCCGTCGGATCCTACGAGCAGTACTTC | TRBJ2-7 | NA | NA | TRBV7-2
CASSMGLAKNIQYF | TGTGCCAGTAGTATGGGGCTAGCCAAAAACATTCAGTACTTC | TRBJ2-4 | NA | NA | TRBV19
CASSAGQGLNSPLHF | TGTGCCAGCAGTGCTGGACAGGGCTTAAATTCACCCCTCCACTTT | TRBJ1-6 | TRBD1 | few | TRBV28
CASSFVVGAGEKLFF | TGTGCCAGCAGCTTCGTGGTTGGGGCAGGGGAAAAACTGTTTTTT | TRBJ1-4 | NA | NA | TRBV11-2
CASSILSAGQFF | TGTGCCAGCAGCATCCTCAGCGCCGGGCAGTTCTTC | TRBJ2-1 | NA | NA | TRBV7-2
CASSVTSGSTYEQYF | TGTGCCAGCAGCGTAACTAGCGGGAGCACCTACGAGCAGTACTTC | TRBJ2-7 | TRBD2 | NA | TRBV7-2
CASSGQGLTEAFF | TGTGCCAGCAGCGGCCAGGGATTGACTGAAGCTTTCTTT | TRBJ1-1 | NA | NA | TRBV9
CASSLYGTSYEQYF | TGTGCCAGCAGTTTATACGGGACTAGCTACGAGCAGTACTTC | TRBJ2-7 | TRBD2 | NA | TRBV27
CASSLATGGQPQHF | TGTGCCAGCAGCTTAGCGACAGGGGGGCAGCCCCAGCATTTT | TRBJ1-5 | TRBD1 | NA | TRBV7-2
CASSPPRGAGEKVGELFF | TGTGCCAGCAGCCCCCCCAGAGGAGCGGGAGAAAAAGTCGGGGAGCTGTTTTTT | TRBJ2-2 | TRBD2 | NA | TRBV7-3